The 18 T cell receptor beta chains reported below all come from one sample, sequenced in a study of shared clonotypes between healthy human individuals. Profiling relied on immunoSEQ multiplex PCR, and the TCRdb table lists in-frame clones only, not all of them. The sample yields millions of clones, approximately 95% seen once. The sequencing sample was made of naive CD4+ T cells sorted from blood. The sample's subset: CD45RA+ positively selected. These receptors were collected from a man aged 18 to 35 in good health.

The chain links TRBV7-2 to TRBJ1-4; TRBD1 might be the D (5 bases). Germline V gene sequence: CDR1 SGHTA, CDR2 FQGNSA. CDR3 length equals 15 residues. Trimming took off 2 bases at V and 5 bases at J, with 12 bases between the two ends. CDR3: CASSLLGGINEKLFF. The DNA of the CDR3 is TGTGCCAGCAGCTTACTCGGGGGTATCAATGAAAAACTGTTTTTT.

V gene TRBV11-2 combines with J gene TRBJ1-2, with D unresolved. Deletions cut 4 bases from V and 1 base from J, with 10 bases between. Germline V lookup: CDR1 SGHAT, CDR2 FQNNGV. This CDR3 region has 14 residues. The CDR3 loop reads CASSYFDGNYGYTF. DNA for the CDR3: TGTGCCAGCAGCTACTTCGACGGTAACTATGGCTACACCTTC.

The chain combines TRBV30 with TRBJ1-5, with D tentatively TRBD1 (6 bases). The CDR3 runs 13 residues. Trimming took off 8 bases at V and 6 bases at J, with 17 bases between the two ends. Germline V gene lookup returns CDR1 GTSNPN and CDR2 SVGIG (reference sequence). The CDR3 DNA sequence: TGTGCCGGGTCACAGGGACCCCTTCAGCCCCAGCATTTT. It codes for CAGSQGPLQPQHF.

The J gene is TRBJ2-2, the V gene TRBV7-9; unclear D gene. Trimming left V 0 bases short and J 1 base short, with 9 bases between. CDR3 size: 16 residues. From germline, CDR1 is SEHNR and CDR2 FQNEAQ (reference sequence). CDR3 sequence reads: CASSLASPKNTGELFF. The CDR3 DNA follows: TGTGCCAGCAGCTTAGCATCCCCCAAGAACACCGGGGAGCTGTTTTTT.

The chain combines TRBV28 with TRBJ1-2, with D uncertain. Trimming pared 5 bases from V and 4 bases from J, leaving 14 bases between. Germline V gene data show CDR1 as MDHEN and CDR2 as SYDVKM. The CDR3 is 14 amino acids. CDR3 sequence (DNA): TGTGCCAGCAGTCGTGGCCCCTCGTCCTATGGCTACACCTTC. The encoded protein is CASSRGPSSYGYTF.

The V call is TRBV7-6, the J call TRBJ2-7, with 7 bases lining up with TRBD1. CDR3 length equals 13 residues. Germline trimming cut 4 bases from V and 5 bases from J; bases unmatched to any gene: 5. Germline V gene lookup returns CDR1 SGHVS and CDR2 FNYEAQ. For the CDR3, the DNA is TGTGCCAGCAGCTCGTTGGACAGGAACGAGCAGTACTTC. Translating it yields CASSSLDRNEQYF.

On this clone: A read error may produce the germline difference seen at one junction end. The chain links TRBV4-3 to TRBJ2-3; D might be TRBD1 (5 bases). This CDR3 spans 15 amino acids. Germline CDR1 and CDR2: LGHNA and YSLEER. CDR3 sequence reads: CASSQAVTITGTQYF. The CDR3 bases are TGCGCCAGCAGCCAGGCCGTAACAATCACAGGTACGCAGTATTTT.

This clone has only one observation. V usage is TRBV19 and J usage is TRBJ1-5; 9 nucleotides agree with TRBD1. V dropped 5 bases and J dropped 9; count of bases not matched to a gene: 20. The CDR3 consists of 18 residues. Germline assignment: CDR1 LNHDA and CDR2 SQIVND (reference sequence). The CDR3: CASSVIQLVPGQGWPQHF. The DNA of the CDR3 is TGTGCCAGTAGTGTAATCCAACTCGTCCCGGGACAGGGCTGGCCCCAGCATTTT.

The chain carries TRBV18 and TRBJ2-3; 7 positions match TRBD2. The CDR3 is made up of 15 amino acids. Germline CDR1 and CDR2: KGHSH and LQKENI. V dropped 6 bases and J dropped 0; count of bases not matched to a gene: 6. The CDR3 DNA reads as TGTGCCAGCTCGTACAGCGGGGCTAGCACAGATACGCAGTATTTT. This gives the protein CASSYSGASTDTQYF.

Here the CDR3 reads CASRMDRAHYEQYF. The CDR3, as DNA: TGTGCCAGCAGGATGGACAGGGCGCACTACGAGCAGTACTTC. The chain combines TRBV6-5 with TRBJ2-7; 8 nucleotides match TRBD1. With V trimmed by 6 bases and J by 3 bases, 7 bases remained unmatched. CDR1 and CDR2 from the germline V gene are MNHEY and SVGAGI. This CDR3 is 14 amino acids long.

This clone was counted only a few times. The chain combines TRBV27 with TRBJ1-1; D is possibly TRBD1 (5 bases). V lost 1 base to trimming and J lost 1 base, with 10 bases between them. From germline, CDR1 is MNHEY and CDR2 SMNVEV (reference sequence). This CDR3 region has 15 residues. The CDR3 sequence is CASSLFGGRNTEAFF. The CDR3 nucleotides are TGTGCCAGCAGTTTATTCGGGGGGAGGAACACTGAAGCTTTCTTT.

Concerning this clone: Other DNA sequences from this sample encode an identical CDR3 as well. The rearrangement uses TRBV7-2 and TRBJ2-3; 7 bases are a match to TRBD2. Germline V gives CDR1 SGHTA, CDR2 FQGNSA. The CDR3 consists of 13 residues. After removal of 6 bases from V and 0 bases from J, the junction contained 0 bases not matched to a gene. In DNA, the CDR3 is TGTGCCAGCAGGCGGGGGAGCACAGATACGCAGTATTTT. Residues: CASRRGSTDTQYF.

This chain connects TRBV5-5 to TRBJ1-6; a weak D match, TRBD1 (5 bases). Germline CDR1 reads SGHKS; CDR2 reads YYEKEE (reference sequence). CDR3 length: 15 amino acids. V lost 3 bases and J lost 7, with 14 bases in between. The DNA for the CDR3 is TGTGCCAGCAGCTCGCAAGGCCAGGGAAATTCACCCCTCCACTTT. It specifies CASSSQGQGNSPLHF.

This clone was seen once. The chain recombines TRBV10-3 with TRBJ2-3; D call uncertain. CDR3 size: 13 residues. Per germline, CDR1 ENHRY and CDR2 SYGVKD. V was shortened by 5 bases and J by 3 bases, with 9 bases between the two germline ends. The CDR3 region has the DNA TGTGCCATCAGTACCCCCTCGACAGATACGCAGTATTTT. It encodes CAISTPSTDTQYF.

This clone was seen only a few times. The gene calls are TRBV5-1 and TRBJ2-3, with unresolved D. The V and J ends lost 4 bases and 4 bases respectively, with 16 bases between them. The CDR3 has 15 residues. Germline CDR1 reads SGHRS; CDR2 reads YFSETQ. CDR3 loop: CASSPELFRADTQYF. The CDR3 DNA follows: TGCGCCAGCAGCCCAGAGCTATTCAGAGCAGATACGCAGTATTTT.

The genes are TRBV5-1 and TRBJ1-1; D gene ambiguous. The CDR3 spans 15 residues. Germline CDR1 is SGHRS and CDR2 is YFSETQ. V was cut by 3 bases and J by 5 bases, with 17 bases left in between. The CDR3 DNA sequence: TGCGCCAGCAGCTATTATAACGACTGGAGAACTGAAGCTTTCTTT. This translates into CASSYYNDWRTEAFF.

Concerning this clone itself: Other DNA sequences in the same sample also yield this CDR3. J is TRBJ1-1 and V is TRBV7-2; D unresolved. Germline loops: CDR1 SGHTA, CDR2 FQGNSA. The CDR3 loop spans 13 amino acids. V was cut by 5 bases and J by 0 bases, with 7 bases left in between. For the CDR3, the DNA is TGTGCCAGCAGCCCCCAGGTGAACACTGAAGCTTTCTTT. It translates to CASSPQVNTEAFF.

This chain connects TRBV6-5 to TRBJ2-7; D tentatively fits TRBD1 or TRBD2 (5 bases each). V was cut by 6 bases and J by 3 bases, with 12 bases left in between. CDR1 and CDR2 from the germline V gene are MNHEY and SVGAGI. The length of the CDR3 is 13 residues. The CDR3 nucleotides read TGTGCCAGCAGAGCCGGGACCGTCTACGAGCAGTACTTC. Its translation: CASRAGTVYEQYF.